This is a list of T cell receptor beta chains from one sample in a study of blood T cell repertoires in COVID-19. Profiled with immunoSEQ multiplex PCR; TCRdb holds only in-frame clones, not every one. The data contain 110,000 or so clones, around 85% of them singletons. Sequencing was done on a sample of peripheral blood. The origin of the receptors is a woman between 55 and 75 years old with COVID-19, enrolled during active disease. Both conserved end residues are part of each CDR3. Fields, in order: clone size, D gene, J gene, V gene, CDR3 DNA, CDR3 protein. A D gene is named only where the DNA matches it firmly. Size tells how often a clone was seen (once, few, many) or the class of an expanded clone, and some rows leave it out.

clone_size: -
d_call: -
j_call: TRBJ1-3
v_call: TRBV19
cdr3_nt: TGTGCCAGTAGTTTGAATGGAGGTTTT
cdr3_aa: CASSLNGGF

clone_size: -
d_call: TRBD1
j_call: TRBJ1-2
v_call: TRBV24-1
cdr3_nt: TGTGCCACCAGTGAGACCGGGACAGGGAGCGGCTACACCTTC
cdr3_aa: CATSETGTGSGYTF

clone_size: -
d_call: TRBD1
j_call: TRBJ2-3
v_call: TRBV6-5
cdr3_nt: TGTGCCAGCAGCAACAGGGGTGGCGGTACAGATACGCAGTATTTT
cdr3_aa: CASSNRGGGTDTQYF

clone_size: -
d_call: -
j_call: TRBJ2-2
v_call: TRBV3-1/TRBV3-2
cdr3_nt: TGTGCCAGCAGCCCGGAGACAGCTTACACCGGGGAGCTGTTTTTT
cdr3_aa: CASSPETAYTGELFF

clone_size: -
d_call: -
j_call: TRBJ2-2
v_call: TRBV10-3
cdr3_nt: TGTGCCATCAGTGACAGCGGAGGAACCGGGGAGCTGTTTTTT
cdr3_aa: CAISDSGGTGELFF

clone_size: -
d_call: -
j_call: TRBJ1-5
v_call: TRBV5-6
cdr3_nt: TGTGCCAGCAGCTTGGCCTATAGCAATCAGCCCCAGCATTTT
cdr3_aa: CASSLAYSNQPQHF

clone_size: -
d_call: TRBD1
j_call: TRBJ1-2
v_call: TRBV30
cdr3_nt: TGTGCCTGGGACTTCACAGGGGGCGCCCTTGGCTACACCTTC
cdr3_aa: CAWDFTGGALGYTF

clone_size: -
d_call: -
j_call: TRBJ2-5
v_call: TRBV7-9
cdr3_nt: TGTGCCAGCAGCCCGGACAGGGAGGGCCACCAAGAGACCCAGTACTTC
cdr3_aa: CASSPDREGHQETQYF

clone_size: -
d_call: -
j_call: TRBJ1-2
v_call: TRBV18
cdr3_nt: TGTGCCAGCTCACCACCGGGGCAGGTGGGGGGAAATTATGGCTACACCTTC
cdr3_aa: CASSPPGQVGGNYGYTF

clone_size: -
d_call: -
j_call: TRBJ1-1
v_call: TRBV6-6
cdr3_nt: TGTGCCAGCAGTTCAGGGTCGGACACTGAAGCTTTCTTT
cdr3_aa: CASSSGSDTEAFF

clone_size: -
d_call: TRBD1
j_call: TRBJ1-2
v_call: TRBV19
cdr3_nt: TGTGCCAGTAGTGTTCAGGGGGCGATTAACTATGGCTACACCTTC
cdr3_aa: CASSVQGAINYGYTF

clone_size: -
d_call: TRBD1
j_call: TRBJ1-5
v_call: TRBV7-2
cdr3_nt: TGTGCCAGCAGCTTTGGGGGACAGACTATCGGTCAGCCCCAGCATTTT
cdr3_aa: CASSFGGQTIGQPQHF

clone_size: -
d_call: -
j_call: TRBJ1-1
v_call: TRBV28
cdr3_nt: TGTGCCAGCAGTCACCGGGGGTGGGGGAACACTGAAGCTTTCTTT
cdr3_aa: CASSHRGWGNTEAFF

clone_size: -
d_call: -
j_call: TRBJ1-4
v_call: TRBV5-1
cdr3_nt: TGCGCCAGCAGCCACGAGGGTAATGCGTTTGAAAAACTGTTTTTT
cdr3_aa: CASSHEGNAFEKLFF

clone_size: -
d_call: TRBD2
j_call: TRBJ2-1
v_call: TRBV27
cdr3_nt: TGTGCCAGCAGCTTACTCGGGCCCGGGGGGGTCGATGAGCAGTTCTTC
cdr3_aa: CASSLLGPGGVDEQFF

clone_size: once
d_call: TRBD1
j_call: TRBJ1-2
v_call: TRBV10-3
cdr3_nt: TGTGCCATCAGTGACCCCGACAGGGGCCCTAACTATGGCTACACCTTC
cdr3_aa: CAISDPDRGPNYGYTF

clone_size: -
d_call: TRBD2
j_call: TRBJ2-1
v_call: TRBV4-1
cdr3_nt: TGCGCCAGCAGCCACATTAGCGGGGGGCTCTCGGATGAGCAGTTCTTC
cdr3_aa: CASSHISGGLSDEQFF

clone_size: -
d_call: -
j_call: TRBJ1-5
v_call: TRBV6-7
cdr3_nt: TGTGCCAGCAGTTACCAATGGCAGGGTTATAGCAATCAGCCCCAGCATTTT
cdr3_aa: CASSYQWQGYSNQPQHF

clone_size: -
d_call: -
j_call: TRBJ1-5
v_call: TRBV3-1/TRBV3-2
cdr3_nt: TGTGCCAGCAGCCCCAGACAGCCGAACGGGCCCCAGCATTTT
cdr3_aa: CASSPRQPNGPQHF

clone_size: -
d_call: TRBD2
j_call: TRBJ2-2
v_call: TRBV19
cdr3_nt: TGTGCCAGTAATAAAGGACTAGTTGTAACCGGGGAGCTGTTTTTT
cdr3_aa: CASNKGLVVTGELFF

clone_size: -
d_call: TRBD1
j_call: TRBJ1-5
v_call: TRBV4-1
cdr3_nt: TGCGCCAGCAGCCAAGCGGAGGCAGGGGGCACTCAGCCCCAGCATTTT
cdr3_aa: CASSQAEAGGTQPQHF

clone_size: -
d_call: TRBD1
j_call: TRBJ1-1
v_call: TRBV7-3
cdr3_nt: TGTGCCAGCAGCTTAACCGCGGGACAGGGGATGAACACTGAAGCTTTCTTT
cdr3_aa: CASSLTAGQGMNTEAFF

clone_size: -
d_call: -
j_call: TRBJ2-5
v_call: TRBV29-1
cdr3_nt: TGCAGCGCCCCTGCGGATCAAGAGACCCAGTACTTC
cdr3_aa: CSAPADQETQYF

clone_size: -
d_call: TRBD1
j_call: TRBJ1-5
v_call: TRBV3-1/TRBV3-2
cdr3_nt: TGTGCCAGCAGCCAAGCCTGGGACAGTGGGAGGCGCGCCCAGCATTTT
cdr3_aa: CASSQAWDSGRRAQHF

clone_size: -
d_call: -
j_call: TRBJ2-5
v_call: TRBV6-1
cdr3_nt: TGTGCCAGCAGTGAAAGACTAGTGGGAGAAGAGACCCAGTACTTC
cdr3_aa: CASSERLVGEETQYF

clone_size: -
d_call: TRBD1
j_call: TRBJ2-5
v_call: TRBV5-1
cdr3_nt: TGCGCCAGCAGCCCTCGGACAGGGGAGAAAGAGACCCAGTACTTC
cdr3_aa: CASSPRTGEKETQYF

clone_size: -
d_call: -
j_call: TRBJ1-4
v_call: TRBV30
cdr3_nt: TGTGCCCTTACACCGAACCTTAATGAAAAACTGTTTTTT
cdr3_aa: CALTPNLNEKLFF

clone_size: -
d_call: -
j_call: TRBJ2-2
v_call: TRBV19
cdr3_nt: TGTGCCACCTCCGGGACACCGAACACCGGGGAGCTGTTTTTT
cdr3_aa: CATSGTPNTGELFF

clone_size: -
d_call: TRBD1
j_call: TRBJ2-2
v_call: TRBV4-1
cdr3_nt: TGCGCCAGCAGCCTTGGACAGGGGACCACCGGGGAGCTGTTTTTT
cdr3_aa: CASSLGQGTTGELFF

clone_size: -
d_call: -
j_call: TRBJ1-2
v_call: TRBV2
cdr3_nt: TGTGCCAGCGGGGAGGCAGGGTATGGCTACACCTTC
cdr3_aa: CASGEAGYGYTF

clone_size: -
d_call: -
j_call: TRBJ1-4
v_call: TRBV21-1
cdr3_nt: TGTGCCAGCAGCGACCTGGGGCCCGAAGAAAAACTGTTTTTT
cdr3_aa: CASSDLGPEEKLFF

clone_size: -
d_call: TRBD1
j_call: TRBJ1-3
v_call: TRBV30
cdr3_nt: TGTGCCTGGAGTGATAGGGGACAGGGAAGAGGAAACACCATATATTTT
cdr3_aa: CAWSDRGQGRGNTIYF

clone_size: -
d_call: TRBD2
j_call: TRBJ2-7
v_call: TRBV10-3
cdr3_nt: TGTGCCATCAGTACTAGCGGGGAGCACTACGAGCAGTACTTC
cdr3_aa: CAISTSGEHYEQYF

clone_size: -
d_call: TRBD1
j_call: TRBJ1-2
v_call: TRBV12-5
cdr3_nt: TGTGCTAGTGGTCTGGGACAGGGGGCGGGTGGCTACACCTTC
cdr3_aa: CASGLGQGAGGYTF

clone_size: -
d_call: TRBD1
j_call: TRBJ2-7
v_call: TRBV30
cdr3_nt: TGTGCCTGGAGTAGGACAGGGATCAGCTACGAGCAGTACTTC
cdr3_aa: CAWSRTGISYEQYF

clone_size: -
d_call: -
j_call: TRBJ1-2
v_call: TRBV10-3
cdr3_nt: TGTGCCATCAGGTCCAATGGCTACACCTTC
cdr3_aa: CAIRSNGYTF

clone_size: -
d_call: -
j_call: TRBJ1-1
v_call: TRBV12-5
cdr3_nt: TGTGCTAGTGGTTTGGGACTGGGGAACACTGAAGCTTTCTTT
cdr3_aa: CASGLGLGNTEAFF

clone_size: -
d_call: TRBD1
j_call: TRBJ2-2
v_call: TRBV19
cdr3_nt: TGTGCCAGTAGTATAGATGGGGACAGGGGACGGACCGGGGAGCTGTTTTTT
cdr3_aa: CASSIDGDRGRTGELFF

clone_size: once
d_call: -
j_call: TRBJ2-3
v_call: TRBV6-5
cdr3_nt: TGTGCCAGCAGTTCCATTACAGCAAACAGTCGAGATACGCAGTATTTT
cdr3_aa: CASSSITANSRDTQYF

clone_size: -
d_call: -
j_call: TRBJ1-6
v_call: TRBV10-3
cdr3_nt: TGTGCCATCAGTTCAATACCCGGGGGGCAGGCGAATTCACCCCTCCACTTT
cdr3_aa: CAISSIPGGQANSPLHF

clone_size: -
d_call: -
j_call: TRBJ1-5
v_call: TRBV19
cdr3_nt: TGTGCCAGTAGCCATATCAAGGGGGTCCGCAATCAGCCCCAGCATTTT
cdr3_aa: CASSHIKGVRNQPQHF

clone_size: many
d_call: TRBD1
j_call: TRBJ1-2
v_call: TRBV9
cdr3_nt: TGTGCCAGCACCCCTTCCAGGGGGCTGCCCCCCTATGGCTACACCTTC
cdr3_aa: CASTPSRGLPPYGYTF

clone_size: -
d_call: TRBD1
j_call: TRBJ1-2
v_call: TRBV11-1
cdr3_nt: TGTGCCAGCAGCCGAACCCAACAGGGGCTTGGCTATGGCTACACCTTC
cdr3_aa: CASSRTQQGLGYGYTF

clone_size: -
d_call: -
j_call: TRBJ2-3
v_call: TRBV12-3/TRBV12-4
cdr3_nt: TGTGCCAGCAGTTTGTCTAACGGAGACACGCAGTATTTT
cdr3_aa: CASSLSNGDTQYF

clone_size: -
d_call: TRBD2
j_call: TRBJ2-2
v_call: TRBV19
cdr3_nt: TGTGCCAGTAGAATAGCGGGGGGAAACACCGGGGAGCTGTTTTTT
cdr3_aa: CASRIAGGNTGELFF

clone_size: -
d_call: -
j_call: TRBJ2-4
v_call: TRBV6-6
cdr3_nt: TGTGCCAGCAGTTACGGGGGACTGGGCAAAAACATTCAGTACTTC
cdr3_aa: CASSYGGLGKNIQYF

clone_size: -
d_call: -
j_call: TRBJ1-2
v_call: TRBV7-6
cdr3_nt: TGTGCCAGCAGCTTAGACCTGGAGGGCTACACCTTC
cdr3_aa: CASSLDLEGYTF

clone_size: -
d_call: -
j_call: TRBJ1-3
v_call: TRBV7-2
cdr3_nt: TGTGCCAGCAGCCCCCAGGGAGGAAACACCATATATTTT
cdr3_aa: CASSPQGGNTIYF

clone_size: -
d_call: -
j_call: TRBJ1-6
v_call: TRBV12-5
cdr3_nt: TGTGCTAGTGGTCTACTCCCTGACTTCCAGGGCCCCTATAATTCACCCCTCCACTTT
cdr3_aa: CASGLLPDFQGPYNSPLHF

clone_size: -
d_call: -
j_call: TRBJ1-1
v_call: TRBV5-4
cdr3_nt: TGTGCCAGCAGCTCACCCCAGGGGAACACTGAAGCTTTCTTT
cdr3_aa: CASSSPQGNTEAFF